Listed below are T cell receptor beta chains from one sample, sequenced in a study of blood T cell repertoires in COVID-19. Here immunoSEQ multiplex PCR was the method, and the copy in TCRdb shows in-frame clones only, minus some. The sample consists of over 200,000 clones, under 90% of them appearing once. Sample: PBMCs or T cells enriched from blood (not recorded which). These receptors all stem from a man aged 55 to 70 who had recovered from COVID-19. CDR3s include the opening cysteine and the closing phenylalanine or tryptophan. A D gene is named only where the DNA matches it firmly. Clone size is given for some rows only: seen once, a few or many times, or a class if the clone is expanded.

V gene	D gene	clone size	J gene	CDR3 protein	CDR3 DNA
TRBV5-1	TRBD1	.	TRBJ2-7	CASSWGDRTYEQYF	TGCGCCAGCAGCTGGGGGGACAGGACCTACGAGCAGTACTTC
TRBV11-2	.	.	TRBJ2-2	CASSLYGDTTGELFF	TGTGCCAGCAGCTTGTACGGGGATACCACCGGGGAGCTGTTTTTT
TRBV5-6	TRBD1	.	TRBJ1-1	CASSKLDRDTEAFF	TGTGCCAGCAGCAAACTAGACAGGGACACTGAAGCTTTCTTT
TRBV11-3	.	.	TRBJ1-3	CASSNGRGNTIYF	TGTGCCAGCAGCAACGGGAGGGGAAACACCATATATTTT
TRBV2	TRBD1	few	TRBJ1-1	CASSLTGEYTEAFF	TGTGCCAGCAGTTTGACAGGGGAGTACACTGAAGCTTTCTTT
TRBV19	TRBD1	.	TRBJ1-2	CASTYITGTGNYGYTF	TGTGCCAGCACTTACATAACCGGGACAGGCAACTATGGCTACACCTTC
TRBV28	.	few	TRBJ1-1	CASRMGGLTNTEAFF	TGTGCCAGCAGGATGGGGGGGTTGACGAACACTGAAGCTTTCTTT
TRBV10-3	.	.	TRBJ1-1	CASGHNTEAFF	TGTGCCTCCGGACACAACACTGAAGCTTTCTTT
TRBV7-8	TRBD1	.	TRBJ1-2	CASTPGGPDYGYTF	TGTGCCAGCACCCCAGGGGGCCCGGACTATGGCTACACCTTC
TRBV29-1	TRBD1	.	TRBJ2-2	CSVDKQGVGELFF	TGCAGCGTTGACAAACAGGGGGTCGGGGAGCTGTTTTTT
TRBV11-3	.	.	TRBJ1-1	CASSLEGPGTEAFF	TGTGCCAGCAGCTTAGAGGGGCCGGGCACTGAAGCTTTCTTT
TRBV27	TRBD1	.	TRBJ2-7	CASSLSGQGWYEQYF	TGTGCCAGCAGTTTATCGGGACAGGGATGGTACGAGCAGTACTTC
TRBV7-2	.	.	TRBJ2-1	CASSPNIGLPNEQFF	TGTGCCAGCAGTCCCAATATCGGACTCCCCAATGAGCAGTTCTTC
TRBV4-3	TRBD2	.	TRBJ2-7	CASSQEVLAGEQYF	TGCGCCAGCAGCCAAGAGGTCCTAGCGGGCGAGCAGTACTTC
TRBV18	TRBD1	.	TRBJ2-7	CASTTGGSYEQYF	TGTGCCAGCACCACAGGGGGCTCCTACGAGCAGTACTTC
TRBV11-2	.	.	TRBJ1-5	CASSQQGRNQPQHF	TGTGCCAGCAGCCAACAGGGTCGCAATCAGCCCCAGCATTTT
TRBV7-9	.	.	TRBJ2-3	CASSLGQGTDTQYF	TGTGCCAGCAGCTTAGGTCAGGGTACAGATACGCAGTATTTT
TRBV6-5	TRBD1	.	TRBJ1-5	CASRFNRGSNQPQHF	TGTGCCAGCAGGTTTAACAGGGGCAGCAATCAGCCCCAGCATTTT
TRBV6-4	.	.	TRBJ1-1	CASSEIAGTEAFF	TGTGCCAGCAGTGAGATCGCGGGGACTGAAGCTTTCTTT
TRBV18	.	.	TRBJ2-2	CASSPWRGFGTGELFF	TGTGCCAGCTCACCTTGGAGAGGGTTTGGCACCGGGGAGCTGTTTTTT
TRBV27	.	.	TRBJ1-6	CASSSVSNSPLHF	TGTGCCAGCAGTTCCGTCTCGAATTCACCCCTCCACTTT
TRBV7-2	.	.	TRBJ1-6	CASSRARGRLSNNSPLHF	TGTGCCAGCAGCCGCGCCCGAGGGCGCCTTTCTAATAATTCACCCCTCCACTTT
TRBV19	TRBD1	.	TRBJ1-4	CASSRSLGQAEKLFF	TGTGCCAGTAGTAGATCCTTGGGACAGGCGGAAAAACTGTTTTTT
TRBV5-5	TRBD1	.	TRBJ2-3	CASSFGDRGKRTDTQYF	TGTGCCAGCAGCTTTGGGGACAGGGGGAAGAGAACAGATACGCAGTATTTT
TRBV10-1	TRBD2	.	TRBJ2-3	CASSGRPRTSGTTDTQYF	TGCGCCAGCAGTGGTAGGCCCAGGACTAGCGGAACCACAGATACGCAGTATTTT
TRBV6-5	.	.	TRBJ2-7	CASSHSRDSSYEQYF	TGTGCCAGCAGTCATTCCAGGGATTCCTCCTACGAGCAGTACTTC
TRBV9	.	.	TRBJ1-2	CASSVGLKNGYTF	TGTGCCAGCAGCGTAGGCCTAAAGAATGGCTACACCTTC
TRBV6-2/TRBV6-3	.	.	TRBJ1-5	CASSYSQGSISNQPQHF	TGTGCCAGCAGTTACTCGCAGGGGTCCATTAGCAATCAGCCCCAGCATTTT
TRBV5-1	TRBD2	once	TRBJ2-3	CASSPRSGGPPDTQYF	TGCGCCAGCAGCCCCCGAAGCGGGGGGCCCCCAGATACGCAGTATTTT
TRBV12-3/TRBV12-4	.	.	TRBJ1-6	CASRRAESPLHF	TGTGCCAGCAGGCGGGCAGAGTCACCCCTCCACTTT
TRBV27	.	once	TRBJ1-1	CASSPLRENTEAFF	TGTGCCAGCAGCCCCCTCCGGGAGAACACTGAAGCTTTCTTT
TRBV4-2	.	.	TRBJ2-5	CASSQVARQETQYF	TGTGCCAGCAGCCAAGTGGCCAGGCAAGAGACCCAGTACTTC
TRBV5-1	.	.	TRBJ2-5	CASSLSPGGQETQYF	TGCGCCAGCAGCTTGTCCCCCGGGGGACAAGAGACCCAGTACTTC
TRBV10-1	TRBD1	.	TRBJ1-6	CATRTTGGGSPLHF	TGCGCCACCAGAACCACAGGGGGCGGCTCACCCCTCCACTTT
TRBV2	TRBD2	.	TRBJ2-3	CASSPLAGSTDTQYF	TGTGCCAGCAGTCCCCTAGCGGGGAGTACAGATACGCAGTATTTT
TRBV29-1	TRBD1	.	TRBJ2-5	CSVAWTGVRETQYF	TGCAGCGTCGCTTGGACAGGGGTGCGGGAGACCCAGTACTTC
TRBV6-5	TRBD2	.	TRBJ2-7	CASSYASGTYEQYF	TGTGCCAGCAGTTACGCTAGCGGGACCTACGAGCAGTACTTC
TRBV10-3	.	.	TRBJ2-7	CAIRKLGSYEQYF	TGTGCCATCAGAAAACTAGGATCCTACGAGCAGTACTTC
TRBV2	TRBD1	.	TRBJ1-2	CASSADRGDYGYTF	TGTGCCAGCAGCGCCGACAGGGGTGACTATGGCTACACCTTC
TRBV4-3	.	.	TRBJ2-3	CASSLRFASDSTDTQYF	TGCGCCAGCAGCCTACGATTCGCCAGTGATAGCACAGATACGCAGTATTTT